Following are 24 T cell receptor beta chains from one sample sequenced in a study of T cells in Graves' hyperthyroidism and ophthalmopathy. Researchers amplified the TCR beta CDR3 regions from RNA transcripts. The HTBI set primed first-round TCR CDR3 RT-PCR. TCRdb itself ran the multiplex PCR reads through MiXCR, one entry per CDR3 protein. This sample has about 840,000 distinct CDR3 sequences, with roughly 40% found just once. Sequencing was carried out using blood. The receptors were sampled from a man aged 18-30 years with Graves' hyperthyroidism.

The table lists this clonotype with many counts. CDR3 sequence reads: CASSSVPRMNTEAFF. In DNA, the CDR3 is TGTGCCAGCAGCTCGGTTCCCCGCATGAACACTGAAGCTTTCTTT. The rearrangement joins TRBV11-3 to TRBJ1-1; D not certain. The CDR3 is made up of 15 amino acids. Per the germline V gene, CDR1 is SGHNT and CDR2 is YENEEA. The V and J ends lost 4 bases and 0 bases respectively, with 12 bases between them.

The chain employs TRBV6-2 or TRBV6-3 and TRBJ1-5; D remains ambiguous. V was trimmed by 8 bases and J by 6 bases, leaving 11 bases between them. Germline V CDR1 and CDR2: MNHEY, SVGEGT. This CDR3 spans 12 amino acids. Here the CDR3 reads CASGRNPQPQHF. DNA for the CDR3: TGTGCCAGCGGTCGTAACCCTCAGCCCCAGCATTTT.

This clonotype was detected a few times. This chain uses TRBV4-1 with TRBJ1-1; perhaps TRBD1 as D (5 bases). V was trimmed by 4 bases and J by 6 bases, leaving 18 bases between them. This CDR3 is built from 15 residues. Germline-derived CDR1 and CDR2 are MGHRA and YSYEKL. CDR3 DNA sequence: TGCGCCAGCAGCCGGGGCCCAACAGACTTGCCTGAAGCTTTCTTT. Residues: CASSRGPTDLPEAFF.

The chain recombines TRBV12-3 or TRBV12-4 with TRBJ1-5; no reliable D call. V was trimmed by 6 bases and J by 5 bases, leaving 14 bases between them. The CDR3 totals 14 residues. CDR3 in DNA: TGTGCCAGCAGGGGCCCGAGGAGGGATCAGCCCCAGCATTTT. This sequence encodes CASRGPRRDQPQHF.

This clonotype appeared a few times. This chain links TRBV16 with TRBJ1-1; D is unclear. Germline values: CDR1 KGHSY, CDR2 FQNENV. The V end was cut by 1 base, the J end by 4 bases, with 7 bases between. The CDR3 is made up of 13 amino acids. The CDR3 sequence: CASSQFGPTEAFF. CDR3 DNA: TGTGCCAGCAGCCAATTTGGCCCCACTGAAGCTTTCTTT.

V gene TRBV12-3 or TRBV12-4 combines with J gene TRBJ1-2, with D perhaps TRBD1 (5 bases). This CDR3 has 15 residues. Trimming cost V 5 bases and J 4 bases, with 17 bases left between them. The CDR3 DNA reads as TGTGCCAGCAGTCCAAAGGGACGGAACCCCTATGGCTACACCTTC. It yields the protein CASSPKGRNPYGYTF.

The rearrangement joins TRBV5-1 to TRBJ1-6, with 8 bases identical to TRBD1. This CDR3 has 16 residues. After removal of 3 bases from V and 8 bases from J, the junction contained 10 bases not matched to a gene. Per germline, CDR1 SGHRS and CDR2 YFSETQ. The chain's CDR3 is CASSSPPGQDYSPLHF. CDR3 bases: TGCGCCAGCAGCTCACCTCCGGGACAGGACTATTCACCCCTCCACTTT.

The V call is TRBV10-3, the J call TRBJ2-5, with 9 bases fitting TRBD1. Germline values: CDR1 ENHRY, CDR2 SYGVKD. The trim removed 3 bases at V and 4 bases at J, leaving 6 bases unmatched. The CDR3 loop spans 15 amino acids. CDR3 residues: CAISEKTGGVETQYF. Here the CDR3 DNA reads TGTGCCATCAGTGAAAAGACAGGGGGAGTAGAGACCCAGTACTTC.

CDR3 nucleotide sequence: TGTGCCAGCAGCGTTTTATTTGAAGGGCCCGGGGAGCTGTTTTTT. This codes for CASSVLFEGPGELFF. J is TRBJ2-2 and V is TRBV9; D not certain. Germline-derived CDR1 and CDR2 are SGDLS and YYNGEE. Trimming pared 2 bases from V and 6 bases from J, leaving 14 bases between. This CDR3 comprises 15 residues. Variable domain in full (rest from reference TRBV9 and TRBJ2-2): DSGVTQTPKHLITATGQRVTLRCSPRSGDLSVYWYQQSLDQGLQFLIQYYNGEERAKGNILERFSAQQFPDLHSELNLSSLELGDSALYFCASSVLFEGPGELFFGEGSRLTVL.

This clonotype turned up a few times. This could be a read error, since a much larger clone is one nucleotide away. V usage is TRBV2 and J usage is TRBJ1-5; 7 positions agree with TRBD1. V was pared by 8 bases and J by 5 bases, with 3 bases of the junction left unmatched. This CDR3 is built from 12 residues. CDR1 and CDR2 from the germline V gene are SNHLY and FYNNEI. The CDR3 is CASQGVDQPQHF. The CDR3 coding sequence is TGTGCCAGCCAGGGGGTTGATCAGCCCCAGCATTTT.

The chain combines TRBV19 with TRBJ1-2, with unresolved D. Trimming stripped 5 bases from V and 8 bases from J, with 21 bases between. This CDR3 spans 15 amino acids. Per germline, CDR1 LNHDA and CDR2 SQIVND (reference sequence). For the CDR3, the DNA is TGTGCCAGTAGTGTTTCAGGAGTACAGCTGGAGGGCTACACCTTC. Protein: CASSVSGVQLEGYTF. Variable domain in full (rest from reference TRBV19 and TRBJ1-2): DGGITQSPKYLFRKEGQNVTLSCEQNLNHDAMYWYRQDPGQGLRLIYYSQIVNDFQKGDIAEGYSVSREKKESFPLTVTSAQKNPTAFYLCASSVSGVQLEGYTFGSGTRLTVV.

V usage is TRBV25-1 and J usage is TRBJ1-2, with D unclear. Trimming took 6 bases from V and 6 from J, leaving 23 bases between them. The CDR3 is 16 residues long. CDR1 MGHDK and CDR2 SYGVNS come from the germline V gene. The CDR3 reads CASSAPPFAGIDGYTF. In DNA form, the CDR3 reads TGTGCCAGCAGCGCCCCCCCATTTGCCGGGATTGATGGCTACACCTTC.

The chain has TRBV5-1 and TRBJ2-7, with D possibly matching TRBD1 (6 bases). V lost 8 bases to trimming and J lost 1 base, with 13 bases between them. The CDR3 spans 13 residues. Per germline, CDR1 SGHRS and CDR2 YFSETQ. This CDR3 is CASHNGQSYEQYF. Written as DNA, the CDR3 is TGCGCCAGTCATAACGGACAGTCCTACGAGCAGTACTTC.

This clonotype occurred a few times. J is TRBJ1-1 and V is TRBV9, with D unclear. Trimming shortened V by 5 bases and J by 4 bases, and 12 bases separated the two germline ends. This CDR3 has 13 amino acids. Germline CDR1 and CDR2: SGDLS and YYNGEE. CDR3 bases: TGTGCCAGCAGTTCCCCGGACGGCACTGAAGCTTTCTTT. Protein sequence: CASSSPDGTEAFF.

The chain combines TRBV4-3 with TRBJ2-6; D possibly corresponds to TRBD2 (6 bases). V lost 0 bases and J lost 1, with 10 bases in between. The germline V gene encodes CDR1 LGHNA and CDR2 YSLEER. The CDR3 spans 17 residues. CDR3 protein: CASSQEEGNSGANVLTF. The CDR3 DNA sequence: TGCGCCAGCAGCCAAGAGGAGGGCAATTCTGGGGCCAACGTCCTGACTTTC.

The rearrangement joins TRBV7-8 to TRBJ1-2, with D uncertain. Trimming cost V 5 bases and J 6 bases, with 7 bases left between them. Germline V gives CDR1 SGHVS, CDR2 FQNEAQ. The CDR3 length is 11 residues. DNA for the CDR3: TGTGCCAGCAGCGGGCGGGATGGCTACACCTTC. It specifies CASSGRDGYTF.

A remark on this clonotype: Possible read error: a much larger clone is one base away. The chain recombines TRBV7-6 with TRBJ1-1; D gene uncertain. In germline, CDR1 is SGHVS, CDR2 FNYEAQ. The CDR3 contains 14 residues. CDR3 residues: CASSKDQMNNEAFF. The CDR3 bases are TGTGCCAGCAGCAAAGACCAGATGAACAATGAAGCTTTCTTT.

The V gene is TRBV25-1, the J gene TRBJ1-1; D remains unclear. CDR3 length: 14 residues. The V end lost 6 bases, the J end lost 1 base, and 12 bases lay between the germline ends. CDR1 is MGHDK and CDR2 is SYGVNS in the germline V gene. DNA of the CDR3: TGTGCCAGCAGGGATACAGACTGGAACACTGAAGCTTTCTTT. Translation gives CASRDTDWNTEAFF.

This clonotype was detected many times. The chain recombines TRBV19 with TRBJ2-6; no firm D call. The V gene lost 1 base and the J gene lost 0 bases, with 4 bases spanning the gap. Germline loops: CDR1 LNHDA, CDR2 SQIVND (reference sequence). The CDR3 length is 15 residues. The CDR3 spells CASSIANSGANVLTF. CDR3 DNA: TGTGCCAGTAGTATAGCTAACTCTGGGGCCAACGTCCTGACTTTC. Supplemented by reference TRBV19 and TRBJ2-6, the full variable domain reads DGGITQSPKYLFRKEGQNVTLSCEQNLNHDAMYWYRQDPGQGLRLIYYSQIVNDFQKGDIAEGYSVSREKKESFPLTVTSAQKNPTAFYLCASSIANSGANVLTFGAGSRLTVL.

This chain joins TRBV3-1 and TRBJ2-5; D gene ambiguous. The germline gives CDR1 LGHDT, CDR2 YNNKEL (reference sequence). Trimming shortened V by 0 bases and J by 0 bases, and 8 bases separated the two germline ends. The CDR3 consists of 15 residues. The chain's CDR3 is CASSQDFRYQETQYF. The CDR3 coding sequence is TGTGCCAGCAGCCAAGATTTCCGCTACCAAGAGACCCAGTACTTC.

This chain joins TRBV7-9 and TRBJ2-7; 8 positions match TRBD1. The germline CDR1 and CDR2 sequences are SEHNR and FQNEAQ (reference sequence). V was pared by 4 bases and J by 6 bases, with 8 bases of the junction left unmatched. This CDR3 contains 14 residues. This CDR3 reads CASSSGQGRSEQYF. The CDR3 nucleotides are TGTGCCAGCAGCTCAGGACAGGGCCGGTCCGAGCAGTACTTC.

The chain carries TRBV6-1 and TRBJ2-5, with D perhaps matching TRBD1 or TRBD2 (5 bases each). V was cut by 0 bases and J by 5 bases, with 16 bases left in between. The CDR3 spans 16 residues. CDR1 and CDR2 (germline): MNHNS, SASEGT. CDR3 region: CASSEALYGGVETQYF. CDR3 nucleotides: TGTGCCAGCAGTGAAGCGCTGTATGGGGGAGTGGAGACCCAGTACTTC.

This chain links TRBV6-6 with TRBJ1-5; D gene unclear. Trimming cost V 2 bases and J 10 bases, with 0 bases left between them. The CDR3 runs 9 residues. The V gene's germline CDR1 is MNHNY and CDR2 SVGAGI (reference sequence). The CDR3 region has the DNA TGTGCCAGCAGTTACCCCCAGCATTTT. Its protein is CASSYPQHF.

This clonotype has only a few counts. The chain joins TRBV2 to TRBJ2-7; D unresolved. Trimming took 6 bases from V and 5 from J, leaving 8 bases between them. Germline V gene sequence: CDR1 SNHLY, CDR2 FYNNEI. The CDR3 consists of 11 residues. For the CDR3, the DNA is TGTGCCAGCAGCAGCATCCACGAGCAGTACTTC. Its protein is CASSSIHEQYF.